Below, one TCR beta chain is given with its context. It lacks a known antigen. No qualities accompany the bases; no much larger clone lies one base away. The sample comes from a study of cytotoxic CD8 clonotypes in ibrutinib-treated CLL (dated by TCRdb to about 2021). For the study in its entirety: The cohort had 11 relapsed/refractory and more than 14 treatment-naive patients; about 17 were IGHV unmutated. Cryopreserved peripheral blood mononuclear cells were obtained prior to treatment, at the time of response, and at either disease progression or sustained remission. Of the roughly 79 people in the trial, around 26 had longitudinal samples available. Response samples were obtained after a median of roughly 13 months of treatment, with a range of roughly 6 to 36 months. Responses were partial in 24 patients and complete in 2; after median approximately 67 months follow-up, approximately 15 stayed in remission and some twelve progressed. An average of 255,043 productive templates and roughly 94,000 productive rearrangements was obtained per sample. Patients were still on ibrutinib when every remission and progressive disease sample was collected. The investigation overall reported the following: Public clonotypes were rare and either shrank or stayed stable during treatment, and the rise in clonality at ibrutinib response reflected expansion of private clonotypes. Clonality rose at ibrutinib response, remained stable during sustained remission, and dropped back toward baseline at progression. Sampling times were not matched between patients in sustained remission and patients whose disease was progressing, and lymph node repertoires were not examined. Baseline clonality exceeded that of age-matched healthy donors and correlated strongly with circulating CD8+ T-cell counts.

A MiSeq instrument was used for deep resolution sequencing, which targeted depths ranging from 1 in 1 million up to 1 in 200,000 T cells, with coverage averaging 10x for each clonotype. The immunoSEQ hsTCRB Kit was used to generate TCR beta libraries. Under the source paper's analysis protocol: Data were analyzed with ImmunoSEQ Data Assistant and ImmunoSEQ Analyzer, with V, D and J genes assigned per IMGT definitions. Clonality, which ranges from 0 to 1, was calculated as one minus the normalized Shannon entropy of productive rearrangement frequencies. Only overrepresented clonotypes making up at least 0.05% of the repertoire of each patient were included in the public clonotype analysis. More than ten age-matched healthy donor repertoires from immuneACCESS were used as controls for clonality. This immuneACCESS table, as held by TCRdb, lists in-frame sequences with V and J called but not all clones. Of the missing ones, under half trace to an unresolved V gene in checked studies; the others have no known cause. That table supplies the V and J calls and clone size; D and trimming were determined from the DNA. For this sample the table gives around 50,000 clones, of which about three fifths were detected only once. The ten biggest clones cover around 30% of the sample.

The label giving this sample's time point can be read as: around 25 months on ibrutinib. For TCR beta library preparation, around 2 micrograms of genomic DNA were isolated from cryopreserved PBMCs. High-throughput TCR beta sequencing was performed on longitudinal blood samples from CLL patients receiving ibrutinib monotherapy. The patients took part in an open-label, single-center phase 2 trial of ibrutinib monotherapy. This material consisted of PBMCs, taken after 24 months of ibrutinib treatment. The source is a human donor with chronic lymphocytic leukemia.

CDR3 reads: CASGALPGQGAKGYGYTF. The bases are TGTGCCAGCGGGGCCCTCCCGGGACAGGGGGCAAAGGGGTATGGCTACACCTTC. The chain is made from TRBV7-9 and TRBJ1-2; 12 of the junction bases match TRBD1. Including the terminal cysteine and phenylalanine, the CDR3 comprises 18 residues. Solely the CDR3 DNA is kept, with 54 bases framed from the first base. Compared with germline, V lacks 8 bases and J lacks 5 bases; bases without a gene match: 18. Reading the germline V gene (reference sequence) gives CDR1 SEHNR and CDR2 FQNEAQ.